This T cell receptor (beta chain) was observed in a study of human CD8 memory T cell subsets. In terms of frequency, this clonotype is medium-sized. UMI-labeled 5' RACE was used to make TCR beta libraries. TCRdb reprocessed the 5' RACE reads, with one entry per CDR3 protein and no DNA. The sample totals some 10,000 distinct CDR3 sequences. CDR1 is SEHNR and CDR2 is FQNEAQ in the germline V gene (reference sequence). The CDR3 sequence is 13 residues long. The specimen was CD8+ stem-like memory T cells (TSCM and TCM) sorted from PBMCs. Subset: stem-like memory CD8 T cells (TSTEM), CCR7+ PD-1- TIGIT-. The TCR comes from a human donor in good health. The V call is TRBV7-9, the J call TRBJ2-7; TCRdb's assignment of TRBD1 cannot be checked, as there is no DNA. CDR3 residues: CASSLGDSYEQYF.